This T cell receptor beta chain is drawn from a study of shared clonotypes between healthy human individuals. All donors qualified as healthy HIV-negative adults and had experienced no recent acute infections or vaccinations. Unsorted material relied on tens of millions of PBMCs as the source of genomic DNA. Replicate PCRs for unsorted PBMC used roughly 300 ng DNA (approximately 31,000 T cell genomes). Original analysis: Filtering differed since immunoSEQ provided only junctions, with no quality scores. Sequencing was performed with immunoSEQ multiplex PCR; in TCRdb, only in-frame clones are kept and a portion is missing. D and trimming were read from the DNA, whereas the V and J calls and clone size are those reported in that table. Of 450,000 to 600,000 clones in the sample, 79% were seen once. Trimming removed 3 bases from V and 5 bases from J; junction bases left unmatched: 4. Germline-derived CDR1 and CDR2 are SGHVS and FNYEAQ. The CDR3 consists of 14 residues.

Sample: PBMCs. This receptor was identified in a woman aged 40 to 50 in good health. Some clones in this sample may be carry-over from other donors' samples. This chain uses TRBV7-6 with TRBJ2-5; TRBD1 agrees at 9 bases. This CDR3 is CASSLSGTGETQYF. For the CDR3, the DNA is TGTGCCAGCAGCTTGTCCGGGACAGGGGAGACCCAGTACTTC.